The next 16 T cell receptor beta chains were all read from a single sample in a study of Ad26.COV2.S vaccination and SARS-CoV-2 variants. Treatment described: some 20 received Ad26.COV2.S at low or high dose, single or two shots; about five received placebo; per-sample allocation not given. Collection of samples fell on day 63 after the first vaccine or placebo injection. The protocol was immunoSEQ multiplex PCR, while the TCRdb copy is restricted to in-frame clones and leaves out a portion. The table shows some 320,000 clones, with about 82% occurring only once. The sequenced sample was peripheral blood, obtained in a trial of Ad26.COV2.S vaccine versus placebo. These TCRs come from a person between 18 and 65 years old who received the Ad26.COV2.S COVID-19 vaccine or a placebo.

This clone has only one observation. The chain links TRBV2 to TRBJ1-6; the match to TRBD1 covers 7 bases. Germline V gives CDR1 SNHLY, CDR2 FYNNEI. The junction had 9 bases not matched to a gene; V was cut back by 6 bases and J by 10 bases. There are 14 residues in the CDR3. The CDR3 protein is CASRTGTEQSPLHF. CDR3 nucleotide sequence: TGTGCCAGCAGGACCGGGACAGAACAATCACCCCTCCACTTT.

This clone has just one count. This chain uses TRBV10-3 with TRBJ1-3; 7 bases align to TRBD1. V trimming: 5 bases; J trimming: 0 bases; junction bases outside the gene matches: 1. CDR1 and CDR2 from the germline V gene are ENHRY and SYGVKD. The length of the CDR3 is 14 residues. As DNA, the CDR3 is TGTGCCATCAGTACAGGGGACTCTGGAAACACCATATATTTT. Its protein is CAISTGDSGNTIYF.

V usage is TRBV9 and J usage is TRBJ1-2; 10 nucleotides agree with TRBD1. The CDR3 totals 13 residues. The V and J ends lost 6 bases and 11 bases, in that order; junction bases with no gene match: 10. Germline values: CDR1 SGDLS, CDR2 YYNGEE. CDR3: CASNNPGQGSYTF. In DNA, the CDR3 is TGTGCCAGCAACAATCCGGGACAGGGGTCGTACACCTTC.

The chain carries TRBV3-1 (or the pseudogene TRBV3-2) and TRBJ2-3; D gene uncertain. Germline loops: CDR1 LGHDT, CDR2 YNNKEL (reference sequence). This CDR3 is 18 amino acids long. Trimming pared 0 bases from V and 0 bases from J, leaving 16 bases between. In DNA form, the CDR3 reads TGTGCCAGCAGCCAAGATCTGGATCAATGGATTAGCACAGATACGCAGTATTTT. This encodes CASSQDLDQWISTDTQYF.

This clone was seen once. V gene TRBV5-8 combines with J gene TRBJ2-2; the D gene could be TRBD1 or TRBD2 (5 bases each). The ends were cut back, 4 bases at V and 2 bases at J, with 9 bases in the middle. CDR1 and CDR2 (germline): SGHTS, YDEGEE. This CDR3 region has 14 residues. CDR3 sequence: CASSRGTNTGELFF. The CDR3 region has the DNA TGTGCCAGCAGCCGTGGGACCAACACCGGGGAGCTGTTTTTT.

V and J are TRBV10-1 and TRBJ2-5; 8 positions agree with TRBD2. The CDR3 consists of 18 residues. Germline CDR1 reads WNHNN; CDR2 reads SYGVQD (reference sequence). J lost 4 bases, V lost 5 bases, and 18 bases had no gene match. The CDR3 DNA follows: TGCGCCAGCAGTCACCGAGGAAGTTGCGGGGGGATGGGAGAGACCCAGTACTTC. Amino acids: CASSHRGSCGGMGETQYF.

The chain couples TRBV5-8 to TRBJ1-5; no clear D gene. Germline CDR1 SGHTS, CDR2 YDEGEE. The CDR3 runs 15 residues. Between the trimmed V and J ends, which lost 4 bases and 2 bases, there was a span of 13 bases. Written as DNA, the CDR3 is TGTGCCAGCAGCCCCGGACCGGGCGGCAATCAGCCCCAGCATTTT. Translating it yields CASSPGPGGNQPQHF.

Worth noting for this clone: Sequence at one end of the junction differs from germline and may be a read error. The rearrangement uses TRBV5-5 and TRBJ2-5; perhaps TRBD2 as D (6 bases). Germline lookup yields CDR1 SGHKS and CDR2 YYEKEE (reference sequence). This CDR3 is 13 amino acids long. The CDR3 DNA follows: TGTGCCACCAGCTTGGGAGGCCGCGAGACCCAGTACTTC. The encoded protein is CATSLGGRETQYF.

The V and J genes are TRBV7-3 and TRBJ1-1; D gene ambiguous. The V end was cut by 2 bases, the J end by 3 bases, with 7 bases between. This CDR3 has 13 amino acids. The germline V gene encodes CDR1 SGHTA and CDR2 FQGTGA. The CDR3 nucleotides are TGTGCCAGCAGCTTAGAGGCTCACACTGAAGCTTTCTTT. Residues: CASSLEAHTEAFF. Together with reference TRBV7-3 and TRBJ1-1, the CDR3 gives the full variable domain: GAGVSQTPSNKVTEKGKYVELRCDPISGHTALYWYRQSLGQGPEFLIYFQGTGAADDSGLPNDRFFAVRPEGSVSTLKIQRTERGDSAVYLCASSLEAHTEAFFGQGTRLTVV.

The chain recombines TRBV6-1 with TRBJ1-1; TRBD1 matches at 9 bases. CDR1 and CDR2 from the germline V gene are MNHNS and SASEGT. The CDR3 covers 18 residues. V dropped 2 bases and J dropped 1; count of bases not matched to a gene: 11. CDR3 sequence: CASSEWARGQGPNTEAFF. DNA of the CDR3: TGTGCCAGCAGTGAATGGGCACGAGGACAGGGGCCGAACACTGAAGCTTTCTTT.

The chain uses TRBV3-1 (or the pseudogene TRBV3-2) and TRBJ2-7; the D gene is possibly TRBD1 (5 bases). The CDR3 sequence is 15 residues long. V was trimmed by 0 bases and J by 3 bases, leaving 12 bases between them. Germline assignment: CDR1 LGHDT and CDR2 YNNKEL (reference sequence). In DNA, the CDR3 is TGTGCCAGCAGCCAAGATCAGGGCAGGGTCTACGAGCAGTACTTC. Translated, it gives CASSQDQGRVYEQYF.

This chain connects TRBV7-2 to TRBJ2-5; 10 bases match TRBD2. The V segment lost 7 bases and the J segment 5 bases; nucleotides outside the gene matches: 7. There are 14 residues in the CDR3. Germline V gives CDR1 SGHTA, CDR2 FQGNSA. The CDR3 spells CASTLAGAGETQYF. In nucleotides, the CDR3 is TGTGCCAGCACCCTAGCGGGGGCTGGGGAGACCCAGTACTTC.

The chain combines TRBV19 with TRBJ2-1; D possibly uses TRBD1 or TRBD2 (5 bases each). From germline, CDR1 is LNHDA and CDR2 SQIVND (reference sequence). The V and J ends lost 3 bases and 7 bases respectively, with 19 bases between them. The CDR3 has 16 residues. The CDR3 is CASSIGARGLGNEQFF. In nucleotides, the CDR3 is TGTGCCAGTAGTATCGGGGCAAGGGGCTTGGGTAATGAGCAGTTCTTC.

A few counts support this clone. The V call is TRBV7-2, the J call TRBJ2-7, with a weak D call TRBD1 (5 bases). The CDR3 loop spans 15 amino acids. Germline values: CDR1 SGHTA, CDR2 FQGNSA. Trimming left V 0 bases short and J 4 bases short, with 13 bases between. CDR3: CASSLAQGTAYEQYF. The CDR3 DNA reads as TGTGCCAGCAGCTTAGCGCAGGGTACAGCTTACGAGCAGTACTTC.

This clone was detected once. The rearrangement joins TRBV7-2 to TRBJ1-2, with 8 nucleotides matching TRBD1. The germline V gene encodes CDR1 SGHTA and CDR2 FQGNSA. This CDR3 region has 15 residues. V was pared by 4 bases and J by 5 bases, with 9 bases of the junction left unmatched. DNA of the CDR3: TGTGCCAGCAGCTCGAAAGGACAGGGAGGGTATGGCTACACCTTC. This codes for CASSSKGQGGYGYTF.

This chain uses TRBV5-1 with TRBJ2-2; D is possibly TRBD2 (6 bases). Germline CDR1 reads SGHRS; CDR2 reads YFSETQ. Trimming shortened V by 4 bases and J by 5 bases, and 12 bases separated the two germline ends. The CDR3 covers 14 residues. The CDR3 loop is CASSPGTLTGELFF. The CDR3 DNA is TGCGCCAGCAGCCCTGGGACTTTGACCGGGGAGCTGTTTTTT.